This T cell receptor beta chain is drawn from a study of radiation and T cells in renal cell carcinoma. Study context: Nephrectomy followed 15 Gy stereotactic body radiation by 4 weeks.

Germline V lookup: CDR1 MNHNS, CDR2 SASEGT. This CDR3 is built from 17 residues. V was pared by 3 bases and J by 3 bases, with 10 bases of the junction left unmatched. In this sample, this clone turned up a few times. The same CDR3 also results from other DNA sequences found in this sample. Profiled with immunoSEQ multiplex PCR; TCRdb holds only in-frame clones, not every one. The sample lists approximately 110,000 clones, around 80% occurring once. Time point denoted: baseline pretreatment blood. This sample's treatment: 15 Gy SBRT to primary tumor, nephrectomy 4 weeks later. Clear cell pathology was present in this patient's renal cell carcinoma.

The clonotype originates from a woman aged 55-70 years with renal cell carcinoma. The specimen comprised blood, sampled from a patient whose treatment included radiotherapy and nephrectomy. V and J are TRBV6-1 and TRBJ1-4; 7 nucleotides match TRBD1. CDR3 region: CASSDRRTGYANEKLFF. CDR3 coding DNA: TGTGCCAGCAGTGATCGACGGACAGGCTATGCTAATGAAAAACTGTTTTTT.